This T cell receptor (beta chain) was profiled in a study of vaccination and CD4 T cells after COVID-19. Study-wide background: The cells were exposed to overlapping spike peptides originating from SARS-CoV-2, HCoV-NL63, HCoV-OC43 and HCoV-229E for stimulation.

Germline V gene sequence: CDR1 GTSNPN, CDR2 SVGIG (reference sequence). Between the trimmed V and J ends, which lost 8 bases and 3 bases, there was a span of 14 bases. There are 13 residues in the CDR3. Treatment meaning: roughly 10-day PBMC culture with coronavirus spike peptide pools or control peptides (ViraFEST assay). The unexposed donor provided CD4+ T cells, which were taken before the COVID-19 pandemic (2011-2018). Under the ViraFEST approach, antigen-specific T cells were expanded with peptide pools and TCRs subsequently sequenced. Cultures of PBMCs, two million per well, were set up with approximately 9.6 IU/ml IL-2 and around 9.9 ug/ml peptide pools. Study observations and caveats: SARS-CoV-2-reactive clonotype medians increased from around 20 to 38, not significantly.

A remark on this clonotype: As yet, its antigen is unknown.

Sequenced with the Oncomine TCR Beta short-read assay was DNA taken from cultured CD4+ T cells. Via MiXCR, TCRdb re-called the PCR reads, giving one row per CDR3 protein. The repertoire has roughly 8,400 distinct CDR3 sequences, about 48% of them found once; the top ten carry roughly 11%. The material sequenced was CD4+ T cells from blood, cultured in vitro. The rearrangement links TRBV30 to TRBJ1-3; perhaps TRBD1 as D (5 bases). The receptor was isolated from a human donor in good health. This chain's CDR3 is CARDQGLGNTIYF. CDR3 coding DNA: TGTGCCCGGGACCAAGGACTTGGAAACACCATATATTTT.